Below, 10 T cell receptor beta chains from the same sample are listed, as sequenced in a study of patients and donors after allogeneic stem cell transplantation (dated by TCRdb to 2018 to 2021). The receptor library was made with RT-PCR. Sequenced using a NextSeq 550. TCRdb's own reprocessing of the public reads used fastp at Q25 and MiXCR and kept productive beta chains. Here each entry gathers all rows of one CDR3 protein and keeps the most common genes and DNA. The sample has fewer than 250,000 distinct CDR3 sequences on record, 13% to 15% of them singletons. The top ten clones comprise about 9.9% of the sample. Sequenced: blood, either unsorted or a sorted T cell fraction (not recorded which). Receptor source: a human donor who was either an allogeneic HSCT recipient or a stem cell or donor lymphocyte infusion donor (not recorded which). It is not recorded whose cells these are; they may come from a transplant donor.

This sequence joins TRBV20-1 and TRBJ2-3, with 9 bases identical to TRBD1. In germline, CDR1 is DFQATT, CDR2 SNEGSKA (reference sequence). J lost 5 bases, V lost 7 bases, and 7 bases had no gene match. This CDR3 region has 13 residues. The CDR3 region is CSVTGQGRDTQYF. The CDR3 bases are TGCAGTGTTACAGGACAGGGGAGAGATACGCAGTATTTT.

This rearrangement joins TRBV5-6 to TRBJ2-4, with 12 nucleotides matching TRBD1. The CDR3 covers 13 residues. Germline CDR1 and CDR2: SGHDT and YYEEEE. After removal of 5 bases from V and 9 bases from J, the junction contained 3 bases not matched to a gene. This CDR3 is CASRAGQGAIQYF. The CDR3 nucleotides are TGTGCCAGCAGGGCGGGACAGGGGGCCATTCAGTACTTC.

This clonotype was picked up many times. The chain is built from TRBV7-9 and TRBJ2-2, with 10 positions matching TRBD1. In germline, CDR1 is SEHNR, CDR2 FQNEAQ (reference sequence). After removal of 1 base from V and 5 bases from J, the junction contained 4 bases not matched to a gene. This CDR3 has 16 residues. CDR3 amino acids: CASSLGRDRGTGELFF. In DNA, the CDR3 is TGTGCCAGCAGCTTAGGCCGGGACAGGGGTACCGGGGAGCTGTTTTTT.

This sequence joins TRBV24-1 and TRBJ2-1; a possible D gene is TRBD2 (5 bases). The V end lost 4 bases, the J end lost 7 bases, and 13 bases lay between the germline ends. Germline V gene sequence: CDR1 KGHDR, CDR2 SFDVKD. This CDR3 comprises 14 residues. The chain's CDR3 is CATSDSITGNEQFF. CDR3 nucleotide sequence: TGTGCCACCAGTGACTCCATTACGGGGAATGAGCAGTTCTTC.

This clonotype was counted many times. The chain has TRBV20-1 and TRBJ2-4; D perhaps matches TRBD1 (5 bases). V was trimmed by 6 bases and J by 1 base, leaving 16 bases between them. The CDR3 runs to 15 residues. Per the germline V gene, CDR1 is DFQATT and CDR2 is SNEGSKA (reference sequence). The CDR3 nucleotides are TGCAGTGCACAGGAAATGCATGTCGCCAAAAACATTCAGTACTTC. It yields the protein CSAQEMHVAKNIQYF.

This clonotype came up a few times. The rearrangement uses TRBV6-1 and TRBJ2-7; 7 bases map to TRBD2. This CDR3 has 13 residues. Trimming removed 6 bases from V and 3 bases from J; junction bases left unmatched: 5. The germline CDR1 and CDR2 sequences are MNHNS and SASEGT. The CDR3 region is CASRKGGRYEQYF. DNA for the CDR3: TGTGCCAGCAGGAAGGGAGGGCGCTACGAGCAGTACTTC.

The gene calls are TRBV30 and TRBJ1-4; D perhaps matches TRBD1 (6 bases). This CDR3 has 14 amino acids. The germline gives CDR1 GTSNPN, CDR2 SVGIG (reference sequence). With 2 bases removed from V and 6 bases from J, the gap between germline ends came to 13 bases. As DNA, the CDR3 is TGTGCCTGGAGTTCGGACAGTCAATATGAAAAACTGTTTTTT. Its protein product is CAWSSDSQYEKLFF.

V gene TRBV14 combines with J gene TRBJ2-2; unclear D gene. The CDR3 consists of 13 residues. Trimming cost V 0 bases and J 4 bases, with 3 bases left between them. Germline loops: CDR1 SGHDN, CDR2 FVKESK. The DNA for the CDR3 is TGTGCCAGCAGCCAAGAGAGCACCGGGGAGCTGTTTTTT. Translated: CASSQESTGELFF.

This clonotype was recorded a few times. CDR3 protein: CATSDPRDRGTDEQFF. In DNA, the CDR3 is TGTGCCACCAGTGATCCCAGGGACAGGGGCACCGATGAGCAGTTCTTC. The chain carries TRBV24-1 and TRBJ2-1; 10 bases match TRBD1. The CDR3 spans 16 residues. From germline, CDR1 is KGHDR and CDR2 SFDVKD. The ends lost 3 bases at V and 8 bases at J; junction bases unmatched: 9.

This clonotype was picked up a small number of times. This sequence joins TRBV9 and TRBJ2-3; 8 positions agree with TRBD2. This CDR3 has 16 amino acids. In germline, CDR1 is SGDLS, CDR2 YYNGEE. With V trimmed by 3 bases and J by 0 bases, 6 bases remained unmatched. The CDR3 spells CASSARLASSTDTQYF. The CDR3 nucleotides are TGTGCCAGCAGCGCCAGACTAGCGTCTAGCACAGATACGCAGTATTTT.